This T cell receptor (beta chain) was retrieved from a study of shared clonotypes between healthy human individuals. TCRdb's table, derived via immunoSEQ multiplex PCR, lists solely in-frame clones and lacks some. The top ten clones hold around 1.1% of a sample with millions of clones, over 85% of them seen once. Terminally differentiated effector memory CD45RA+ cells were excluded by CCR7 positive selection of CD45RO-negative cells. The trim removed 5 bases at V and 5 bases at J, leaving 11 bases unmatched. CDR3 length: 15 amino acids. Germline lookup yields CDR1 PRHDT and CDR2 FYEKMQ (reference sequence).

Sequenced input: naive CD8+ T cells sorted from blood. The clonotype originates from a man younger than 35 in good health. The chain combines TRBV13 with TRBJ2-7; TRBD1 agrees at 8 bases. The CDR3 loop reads CASSPGDRSQDEQYF. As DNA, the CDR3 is TGTGCCAGCAGCCCGGGGGACAGGTCGCAGGACGAGCAGTACTTC.